This T cell receptor beta chain was obtained from a study of blood T cell repertoires in COVID-19 (dated by TCRdb to about 2020). Study-wide context: The collaborator samples originated in the United States, Italy and Spain and spanned the acute and convalescent phases of COVID-19. The repertoires were made available in a free public database intended to serve as a resource for research on the immune response to SARS-CoV-2. The prospective study material was composed of cDNA or gDNA derived from T cells, B-cell-depleted T cells, or PBMCs. The sample metadata nearly always contained a de-identified subject ID, COVID-19 status, age in years and sex. Subjects who had been exposed to COVID-19, were actively infected with it, or had recovered from it provided the deeply sampled blood TCRbeta repertoires that made up the dataset. The samples were drawn from the first 160 participants of the ongoing ImmuneRACE study and from roughly 1,300 subjects provided by 6 global collaborators. Where available, HLA class I and class II types were taken from metadata supplied by the sample provider and were not determined by assay-based typing. What the work shows at the level of the full study, not this receptor alone: The quantity of clinical and demographic metadata differed by source and by participant and was supplied without curation.

The germline V gene encodes CDR1 MGHRA and CDR2 YSYEKL. Compared with germline, V lacks 1 base and J lacks 2 bases; bases without a gene match: 2. Its CDR3 holds 15 amino acids, cysteine through phenylalanine. The DNA shown is the 45-base CDR3, in frame from base 1. One collaborating source in Seattle enrolled patients while the patients were actively infected and followed the patients over time throughout the course of disease. The collaborating institutions used their own protocols to collect whole blood in K2EDTA tubes. For TCRbeta analysis, collaborator samples were shipped as frozen whole blood, as isolated PBMCs, or as DNA extracted from either sample type. The immunoSEQ Assay, a bias-controlled multiplex PCR, was used to amplify TCRbeta CDR3 regions from genomic DNA. The authors' analysis ran thus. The number of nucleated cells in each sample was estimated from the amplification of reference gene primers within the assay. To quantify the absolute abundance of each unique TCRbeta CDR3 rearrangement, sequence reads were collapsed and filtered. For each sample, productive Simpson clonality was calculated by taking the square root of Simpson's diversity index across productive rearrangements. The source is immuneACCESS, and TCRdb retained only in-frame sequences with V and J called. Part of the clones is not carried over; for the studies checked, unresolved V genes explain less than half of this, and the remainder is unexplained. That table supplies the V and J calls and clone size; D and trimming were determined from the DNA. Recorded for this sample are some 500,000 clones; roughly nine tenths of them occurred a single time. Clones ranked in the top ten supply roughly 8% of the sample.

Of note for this clone: Its antigen remains undetermined. Base qualities are not at hand, and no much larger clone is one base apart.

The sequenced material came from peripheral blood. The sequence is built from TRBV4-1 and TRBJ2-7; 10 bases in the junction line up with TRBD1. The TCR comes from a woman aged 45-60 years with COVID-19, enrolled during active disease. At the DNA level, the sequence is TGCGCCAGCAGCCAAGGGACAGGGGGTACCTACGAGCAGTACTTC. Its protein reads: CASSQGTGGTYEQYF.